This T cell receptor (beta chain) derives from a study of tissue T cells after allogeneic stem cell transplantation. Findings and caveats of the study: Within patients, tissue anatomy strongly shaped TCR repertoire composition.

A word on this clone: Its matching antigen is unknown.

The CDR3 consists of 14 residues. Germline CDR1 is MNHEY and CDR2 is SVGEGT. The germline V and J ends were trimmed by 4 bases and 3 bases, with 13 bases remaining between them. Autopsy tissues included GI tract, liver, skin and lymphoid organs. TCRdb's copy holds only in-frame clones and misses some; the assay was immunoSEQ multiplex PCR. The table includes fewer than 2,000 clones, roughly four fifths detected once. The source is a woman between 18 and 50 years old with breast cancer. This chain joins TRBV6-2 or TRBV6-3 and TRBJ2-7; D may be TRBD1 (6 bases). The source material was esophagus tissue, sampled at autopsy. CDR3 region: CASSFVGGSYEQYF. The CDR3 nucleotides are TGTGCCAGCAGTTTCGTAGGGGGAAGCTACGAGCAGTACTTC.